This is a list of T cell receptor beta chains from one sample in a study of identical twins. TCRdb reprocessed the 5' RACE reads with MiXCR, giving one entry per CDR3 protein. The table lists 1.5 million to 2 million distinct CDR3 sequences, 32% of them singletons, with under 0.35% in the top ten. The specimen sequenced was cord blood. Every receptor here comes from a newborn girl in good health. CDR3s include the opening cysteine and the closing phenylalanine or tryptophan. The order of the fields is CDR3 DNA, CDR3 protein, CDR3 length, D gene, V gene, clone size, J gene. D genes are given only for firm matches. Some rows have no size entry. The others give once, few or many, or a class for an expanded clone.

DNA: TGTGCCAGTAGTATTAGCGCACTAGCGGGAGGCGGAACAGATACGCAGTATTTT
CDR3: CASSISALAGGGTDTQYF
length: 18
D: TRBD2
V: TRBV19
size: -
J: TRBJ2-3

DNA: TGCAGTGCTTTACGCCAAGAGACCCAGTACTTC
CDR3: CSALRQETQYF
length: 11
D: -
V: TRBV20-1
size: few
J: TRBJ2-5

DNA: TGCAGTGCTAGGGTTCTGACGTCGCTAGCCAAAAACATTCAGTACTTC
CDR3: CSARVLTSLAKNIQYF
length: 16
D: -
V: TRBV20-1
size: -
J: TRBJ2-4

DNA: TGTGCCAGCAGCCTCACCCCAAAGAGGAATGAGCAGTTCTTC
CDR3: CASSLTPKRNEQFF
length: 14
D: -
V: TRBV11-2
size: -
J: TRBJ2-1

DNA: TGTGCCAGCAGTTACTTACAGGTCCATGAGCAGTACTTC
CDR3: CASSYLQVHEQYF
length: 13
D: -
V: TRBV6-6
size: -
J: TRBJ2-7

DNA: TGTGCCAGCAGTTACTGGGCGTGGGGTCCGGACACTGAAGCTTTCTTT
CDR3: CASSYWAWGPDTEAFF
length: 16
D: -
V: TRBV6-2/TRBV6-3
size: -
J: TRBJ1-1

DNA: TGTGCCAGCAGAGCGGGATTCGGGAATGAGCAGTACTTC
CDR3: CASRAGFGNEQYF
length: 13
D: TRBD2
V: TRBV25-1
size: -
J: TRBJ2-5

DNA: TGCAGTGCGACGACAGGGTTGTATGGCTACACCTTC
CDR3: CSATTGLYGYTF
length: 12
D: TRBD1
V: TRBV20-1
size: once
J: TRBJ1-2

DNA: TGTGCCACCCGGACAGGACTACCCGACACTGAAGCTTTCTTT
CDR3: CATRTGLPDTEAFF
length: 14
D: TRBD1
V: TRBV6-5
size: -
J: TRBJ1-1

DNA: TGTGCCAGCAGCGTAGTAAGGACAGGGGACTATGGCTACACCTTC
CDR3: CASSVVRTGDYGYTF
length: 15
D: TRBD1
V: TRBV9
size: few
J: TRBJ1-2

DNA: TGTGCCAGCAGCCTACGACGCGGGGCTAGCGGGGGGTTGAATGAGCAGTTCTTC
CDR3: CASSLRRGASGGLNEQFF
length: 18
D: TRBD2
V: TRBV3-1
size: -
J: TRBJ2-1

DNA: TGTGCCAGCAGCAAACCCTGGCTAGTTGGAGAGACCCAGTACTTC
CDR3: CASSKPWLVGETQYF
length: 15
D: -
V: TRBV21-1
size: many
J: TRBJ2-5

DNA: TGTGCCAGCAGCCAAGTCCTTAACTATGGCTACACCTTC
CDR3: CASSQVLNYGYTF
length: 13
D: -
V: TRBV3-1
size: many
J: TRBJ1-2

DNA: TGTGCCAGCCCGAAGCGGGGGAGCTCCTACAATGAGCAGTTCTTC
CDR3: CASPKRGSSYNEQFF
length: 15
D: TRBD2
V: TRBV2
size: few
J: TRBJ2-1

DNA: TGTGCCTGGAGTGCCGGACTTGGCGGTCAGCCCCAGCATTTT
CDR3: CAWSAGLGGQPQHF
length: 14
D: -
V: TRBV30
size: -
J: TRBJ1-5

DNA: TGCAGTGCTAGTGTTAGGGGAGGGGCAGATACGCAGTATTTT
CDR3: CSASVRGGADTQYF
length: 14
D: TRBD2
V: TRBV20-1
size: -
J: TRBJ2-3

DNA: TGTGCCACCAGGCCTCTCAGGACAGACTACATGGACAATGAGCAGTTCTTC
CDR3: CATRPLRTDYMDNEQFF
length: 17
D: -
V: TRBV24-1
size: few
J: TRBJ2-1

DNA: TGCAGTGCTAGATACGGGACCTATGGCTACACCTTC
CDR3: CSARYGTYGYTF
length: 12
D: -
V: TRBV20-1
size: few
J: TRBJ1-2

DNA: TGTGCCAGCAGTTACACACCCGGGACTAGTAATGAGCAGTTCTTC
CDR3: CASSYTPGTSNEQFF
length: 15
D: TRBD2
V: TRBV6-5
size: -
J: TRBJ2-1

DNA: TGTGCCAGCAGCGACCGCTGGGAGAACACTGAAGCTTTCTTT
CDR3: CASSDRWENTEAFF
length: 14
D: -
V: TRBV6-6
size: -
J: TRBJ1-1

DNA: TGTGCCAGCAGTGCCGACAGGGGGCGCGGGTCAGATACGCAGTATTTT
CDR3: CASSADRGRGSDTQYF
length: 16
D: TRBD1
V: TRBV28
size: -
J: TRBJ2-3

DNA: TGTGCCAGCAGTACACAGAGGAGCTCCTATAATTCACCCCTCCACTTT
CDR3: CASSTQRSSYNSPLHF
length: 16
D: -
V: TRBV6-5
size: few
J: TRBJ1-6

DNA: TGTGCCAGCAGTTATCCCTCCGGGACAGGGGACAATGAGCAGTACTTC
CDR3: CASSYPSGTGDNEQYF
length: 16
D: TRBD1
V: TRBV28
size: -
J: TRBJ2-7

DNA: TGCAGTGCTAGAGATAGGAGAGCGGGCCCCTACAATGAGCAGTACTTC
CDR3: CSARDRRAGPYNEQYF
length: 16
D: -
V: TRBV20-1
size: few
J: TRBJ2-7

DNA: TGTGCCAGCTCATCGCCGGGACAGGGTACGAACACTGAAGCTTTCTTT
CDR3: CASSSPGQGTNTEAFF
length: 16
D: TRBD1
V: TRBV18
size: -
J: TRBJ1-1

DNA: TGTGCCAGCAGTGATAGATACATTCAGTACTTC
CDR3: CASSDRYIQYF
length: 11
D: -
V: TRBV6-1
size: few
J: TRBJ2-4

DNA: TGTGCCACCACCACCCAGGGTGGTAGCACAGATACGCAGTATTTT
CDR3: CATTTQGGSTDTQYF
length: 15
D: -
V: TRBV27
size: few
J: TRBJ2-3

DNA: TGCAGTGCCCGGGGCCTCATGAACACTGAAGCTTTCTTT
CDR3: CSARGLMNTEAFF
length: 13
D: -
V: TRBV20-1
size: few
J: TRBJ1-1

DNA: TGTGCCAGCAGTTACCCTGGACTAGCGGGGGGGCTCGGTACGCAGTATTTT
CDR3: CASSYPGLAGGLGTQYF
length: 17
D: TRBD2
V: TRBV12-3/TRBV12-4
size: -
J: TRBJ2-3

DNA: TGCGCCAGCAGCGGACTAGCGGGAGTGACCTACGAGCAGTACTTC
CDR3: CASSGLAGVTYEQYF
length: 15
D: TRBD2
V: TRBV5-1
size: -
J: TRBJ2-7

DNA: TGTGCCAGCAGCTTGGCGCCGGACAGCTCCTACGAGCAGTACTTC
CDR3: CASSLAPDSSYEQYF
length: 15
D: -
V: TRBV11-2
size: few
J: TRBJ2-7

DNA: TGTGCCAGCAGTTCAGGGATGCCCTACGAGCAGTACTTC
CDR3: CASSSGMPYEQYF
length: 13
D: -
V: TRBV6-6
size: -
J: TRBJ2-7

DNA: TGTGCCAGCAGTTTACTCGGAGCGGTAGGGGTATACGAGCAGTACTTC
CDR3: CASSLLGAVGVYEQYF
length: 16
D: -
V: TRBV12-3/TRBV12-4
size: few
J: TRBJ2-7

DNA: TGCGCCAGCTCCCCGCCTAGCGGGGCCGCAGATACGCAGTATTTT
CDR3: CASSPPSGAADTQYF
length: 15
D: TRBD2
V: TRBV5-1
size: -
J: TRBJ2-3

DNA: TGTGCCAGCAGGGGCGGCCTAGCGGGGTTCTCAGATACGCAGTATTTT
CDR3: CASRGGLAGFSDTQYF
length: 16
D: TRBD2
V: TRBV2
size: many
J: TRBJ2-3

DNA: TGCAGTGCTAGATGGGCTAGCGGGCCTCGCAAGTACTTC
CDR3: CSARWASGPRKYF
length: 13
D: TRBD2
V: TRBV20-1
size: -
J: TRBJ2-5

DNA: TGTGCCAGCAGCTTAGAGGGTATTCCCTCTTACGAGCAGTACTTC
CDR3: CASSLEGIPSYEQYF
length: 15
D: -
V: TRBV7-9
size: -
J: TRBJ2-7

DNA: TGTGCCAGCACCAGGAGCGGTAGGGTTTACGAGCAGTACTTC
CDR3: CASTRSGRVYEQYF
length: 14
D: -
V: TRBV28
size: -
J: TRBJ2-7

DNA: TGTGCCAGCAGTGGAACCCCCGGACTAGCTGGTCGGGAGCAGTACTTC
CDR3: CASSGTPGLAGREQYF
length: 16
D: TRBD2
V: TRBV2
size: -
J: TRBJ2-7

DNA: TGTGCCAGCAGCCCCACCCCGACTAGGGTCCGAGATACGCAGTATTTT
CDR3: CASSPTPTRVRDTQYF
length: 16
D: -
V: TRBV11-2
size: few
J: TRBJ2-3

DNA: TGTGCCAGCAGCTTGTCCGGAGAATCCCTTGCAACTAATGAAAAACTGTTTTTT
CDR3: CASSLSGESLATNEKLFF
length: 18
D: -
V: TRBV5-6
size: -
J: TRBJ1-4

DNA: TGCAGTGCTGCTAGCGGGAGCTTGATTTACGAGCAGTACTTC
CDR3: CSAASGSLIYEQYF
length: 14
D: TRBD2
V: TRBV20-1
size: -
J: TRBJ2-7